Below are 3 T cell receptor beta chains sequenced from a single sample in a study of shared clonotypes between healthy human individuals. Generated by immunoSEQ multiplex PCR, the TCRdb table keeps only in-frame clones and is missing some. The sample includes around 500,000 clones, around 79% seen only once; the top ten take about an eighth. Sequenced material: PBMCs. These receptors came from a woman between 35 and 50 years old in good health. Some clones in this sample may be carry-over from other donors' samples.

The chain employs TRBV11-3 and TRBJ2-2; TRBD2 aligns across 7 bases. Germline V lookup: CDR1 SGHNT, CDR2 YENEEA. V trimming: 1 base; J trimming: 2 bases; junction bases outside the gene matches: 1. CDR3 size: 15 residues. The CDR3 DNA is TGTGCCAGCAGCTTAGCGGGAGGAAACACCGGGGAGCTGTTTTTT. This translates into CASSLAGGNTGELFF.

This clone showed up just a few times. The rearrangement uses TRBV4-3 and TRBJ1-5, with D possibly being TRBD1 (5 bases). V was trimmed by 0 bases and J by 2 bases, leaving 8 bases between them. The CDR3 has 15 residues. Per the germline V gene, CDR1 is LGHNA and CDR2 is YSLEER. The CDR3 nucleotides read TGCGCCAGCAGCCAAGATGGAGGGGGCAATCAGCCCCAGCATTTT. It specifies CASSQDGGGNQPQHF.

The chain joins TRBV5-1 to TRBJ1-3; no reliable D call. The ends were cut back, 5 bases at V and 4 bases at J, with 7 bases in the middle. Germline V gene data show CDR1 as SGHRS and CDR2 as YFSETQ. This CDR3 is built from 12 residues. Here the CDR3 reads CASSSEGNTIYF. In DNA form, the CDR3 reads TGCGCCAGCAGTTCGGAGGGAAACACCATATATTTT.